This entry is about one T cell receptor (beta chain). Antigen specificity is unknown. This CDR3 is 15 amino acids long. CDR1 is MNHNS, CDR2 SASEGT, per germline. The record originates from a study of monozygotic twins with inflammatory bowel disease. Study-wide results and caveats: Researchers reported no repertoire similarity difference between concordant and discordant twins, possibly from limited power.

In eight separate reactions per sample, cDNA was generated. Template switching incorporated UMIs with a 6-nucleotide sample barcode. TCRdb reprocessed the 5' RACE reads and keeps a single row for each CDR3 protein, giving no DNA. The sample's table shows more than 350,000 distinct CDR3 sequences. The chain has TRBV6-1 and TRBJ2-3; as DNA is missing, the TRBD2 call by TCRdb cannot be tested. The sequenced material came from blood. The receptor comes from a human donor with ulcerative colitis or Crohn's disease, or a healthy co-twin of an affected twin (not recorded which). The CDR3 sequence is CASSEVGGPTDTQYF.